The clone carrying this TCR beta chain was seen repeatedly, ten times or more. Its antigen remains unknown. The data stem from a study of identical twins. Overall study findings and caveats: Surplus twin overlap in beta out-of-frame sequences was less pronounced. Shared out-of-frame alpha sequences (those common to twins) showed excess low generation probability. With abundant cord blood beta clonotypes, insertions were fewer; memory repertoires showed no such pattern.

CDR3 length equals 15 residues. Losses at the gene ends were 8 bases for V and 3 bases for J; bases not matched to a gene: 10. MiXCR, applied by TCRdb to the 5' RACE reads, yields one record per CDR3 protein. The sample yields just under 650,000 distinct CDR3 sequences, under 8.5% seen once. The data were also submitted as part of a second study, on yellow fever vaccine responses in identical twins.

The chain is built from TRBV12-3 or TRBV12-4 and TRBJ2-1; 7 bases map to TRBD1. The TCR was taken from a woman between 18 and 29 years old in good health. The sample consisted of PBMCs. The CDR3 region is CASRRETGYYNEQFF. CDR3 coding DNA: TGTGCCAGCCGACGCGAGACAGGGTACTACAATGAGCAGTTCTTC.